Below, 16 T cell receptor beta chains from the same sample are listed, as sequenced in a study of blood T cell repertoires in COVID-19. TCRdb's table, derived via immunoSEQ multiplex PCR, lists solely in-frame clones and lacks some. The data hold 160,000 or so clones, with under 90% observed a single time. Sequencing used PBMCs or T cells enriched from blood (not recorded which). Receptor source: a woman aged 60-75 years who had recovered from COVID-19.

This clone was seen a few times. The V call is TRBV14, the J call TRBJ2-1, with D possibly being TRBD2 (7 bases). The CDR3 sequence is 13 residues long. V was clipped by 3 bases and J by 16 bases, with 19 bases between them. Germline CDR1 is SGHDN and CDR2 is FVKESK. The CDR3 loop reads CASSQRWGGGQFF. The CDR3, as DNA: TGTGCCAGCAGCCAGAGATGGGGGGGCGGCCAATTCTTC.

The V gene is TRBV27, the J gene TRBJ2-5; TRBD2 matches at 10 bases. CDR3 length: 14 amino acids. CDR1 and CDR2 (germline): MNHEY, SMNVEV (reference sequence). The V segment lost 3 bases and the J segment 5 bases; nucleotides outside the gene matches: 3. The chain's CDR3 is CASSFSGGAETQYF. The CDR3 DNA reads as TGTGCCAGCAGTTTCAGCGGGGGGGCTGAGACCCAGTACTTC.

This clone appeared many times. The CDR3 reads CASSWGDRKNTEAFF. In DNA, the CDR3 is TGTGCCAGCAGCTGGGGGGACCGGAAGAACACTGAAGCTTTCTTT. The chain couples TRBV5-6 to TRBJ1-1; perhaps TRBD1 as D (5 bases). Trimming removed 3 bases at V and 1 base at J, with 13 bases between. CDR1 SGHDT and CDR2 YYEEEE come from the germline V gene. This CDR3 contains 15 residues.

This chain uses TRBV2 with TRBJ2-7, with 8 bases fitting TRBD1. Germline V gene data show CDR1 as SNHLY and CDR2 as FYNNEI. V lost 5 bases, J lost 3 bases, and 21 bases stayed unmatched. CDR3 length: 19 residues. The CDR3 protein is CASSQGARGFLAPLYEQYF. DNA of the CDR3: TGTGCCAGCAGTCAGGGGGCAAGGGGGTTCCTTGCCCCTCTCTACGAGCAGTACTTC.

The J gene is TRBJ2-5, the V gene TRBV6-6; 7 nucleotides align to TRBD2. The CDR3 is 13 residues long. Germline CDR1 is MNHNY and CDR2 is SVGAGI (reference sequence). The V and J ends lost 8 bases and 0 bases, in that order; junction bases with no gene match: 3. CDR3 nucleotides: TGTGCCAGCTCGCGGGGGTACCAAGAGACCCAGTACTTC. This sequence encodes CASSRGYQETQYF.

In DNA form, the CDR3 reads TGTGCCAGCAGCTTAGTTCTAGCGGGGGCCGGGGAGACCCAGTACTTC. It is translated as CASSLVLAGAGETQYF. The V call is TRBV11-2, the J call TRBJ2-5; the match to TRBD2 covers 10 bases. Trimming cost V 1 base and J 5 bases; bases outside gene matches: 7. CDR3 length: 16 residues. Germline V gene sequence: CDR1 SGHAT, CDR2 FQNNGV.

CDR3 in DNA: TGTGCCAGCAGCTTGTCAGGGGTCGTGTCCTACGAGCAGTACTTC. Amino acids: CASSLSGVVSYEQYF. The chain links TRBV5-6 to TRBJ2-7; a weak D match, TRBD1 (6 bases). Germline lookup yields CDR1 SGHDT and CDR2 YYEEEE. Trimming pared 1 base from V and 1 base from J, leaving 12 bases between. The CDR3 is 15 amino acids.

The V and J genes are TRBV4-1 and TRBJ2-7; D possibly corresponds to TRBD1 (6 bases). CDR3 length equals 16 residues. Trimming shortened V by 1 base and J by 2 bases, and 15 bases separated the two germline ends. CDR1 and CDR2 (germline): MGHRA, YSYEKL. The chain's CDR3 is CASSQAQTGKTYEQYF. The CDR3 DNA sequence: TGCGCCAGCAGCCAAGCTCAGACAGGAAAGACCTACGAGCAGTACTTC.

V usage is TRBV3-1 (or the pseudogene TRBV3-2) and J usage is TRBJ2-3, with 12 bases fitting TRBD1. Germline lookup yields CDR1 LGHDT and CDR2 YNNKEL (reference sequence). The CDR3 length is 16 residues. V shed 3 bases, J shed 5 bases, and the junction held 6 bases outside the gene matches. As DNA, the CDR3 is TGTGCCAGCAGCCACCGGGGACAGGGGGCTAGAGATACGCAGTATTTT. Translating gives CASSHRGQGARDTQYF.

The rearrangement links TRBV7-6 to TRBJ2-5; 12 nucleotides match TRBD2. The CDR3 length is 16 residues. The ends lost 1 base at V and 6 bases at J; junction bases unmatched: 6. Germline V CDR1 and CDR2: SGHVS, FNYEAQ. The CDR3: CASSLDLAGGPKTQYF. The CDR3 DNA reads as TGTGCCAGCAGCTTAGACCTAGCGGGGGGGCCGAAGACCCAGTACTTC.

This sequence joins TRBV18 and TRBJ1-5, with D unresolved. The CDR3 is 15 residues long. Germline assignment: CDR1 KGHSH and CDR2 LQKENI. With 0 bases removed from V and 2 bases from J, the gap between germline ends came to 8 bases. For the CDR3, the DNA is TGTGCCAGCTCACCACCGTCTTCGGGCAATCAGCCCCAGCATTTT. Translated: CASSPPSSGNQPQHF. Full variable domain (remainder filled in from reference TRBV18 and TRBJ1-5): NAGVMQNPRHLVRRRGQEARLRCSPMKGHSHVYWYRQLPEEGLKFMVYLQKENIIDESGMPKERFSAEFPKEGPSILRIQQVVRGDSAAYFCASSPPSSGNQPQHFGDGTRLSIL.

This chain uses TRBV10-1 with TRBJ1-2; perhaps TRBD1 as D (5 bases). The CDR3 spans 14 residues. Trimming shortened V by 6 bases and J by 8 bases, and 19 bases separated the two germline ends. Germline values: CDR1 WNHNN, CDR2 SYGVQD (reference sequence). The CDR3 protein is CASSQRAGLLGYTF. The DNA for the CDR3 is TGCGCCAGCAGCCAAAGGGCAGGGCTCTTAGGCTACACCTTC.

V gene TRBV19 combines with J gene TRBJ1-5; TRBD1 matches 11 bases. Germline V gene data show CDR1 as LNHDA and CDR2 as SQIVND (reference sequence). V shed 9 bases and J 1 base; nucleotides not matched to a gene: 8. The CDR3 has 16 amino acids. The CDR3 DNA reads as TGTGCCAGCCGGGACAGGGGGACCCAGAGCAATCAGCCCCAGCATTTT. This translates into CASRDRGTQSNQPQHF.

The chain carries TRBV15 and TRBJ1-2; TRBD1 aligns across 12 bases. Germline V gives CDR1 LNHNV, CDR2 YYDKDF (reference sequence). V was clipped by 2 bases and J by 8 bases; unmatched bases: 18. This CDR3 has 19 residues. The DNA of the CDR3 is TGTGCCACCAGCAGAAGAGACAAACGTGGGACAGGGGGCCCGGGGGGCTACACCTTC. Translated: CATSRRDKRGTGGPGGYTF.

This clone has only a few counts. CDR3 in amino acids: CASSRDIRNSPLHF. DNA for the CDR3: TGTGCCAGCAGCCGGGACATACGAAATTCACCCCTCCACTTT. The chain links TRBV6-5 to TRBJ1-6, with D possibly TRBD1 on 6 matching bases. The V and J ends lost 6 bases and 7 bases respectively, with 13 bases between them. This CDR3 is built from 14 residues. The germline gives CDR1 MNHEY, CDR2 SVGAGI.

This rearrangement joins TRBV6-5 to TRBJ1-1; a possible D gene is TRBD1 (5 bases). Per the germline V gene, CDR1 is MNHEY and CDR2 is SVGAGI. V shed 0 bases and J shed 4 bases, with 15 bases lying between them. The CDR3 has 16 amino acids. The CDR3 nucleotides read TGTGCCAGCAGTTACTCCCCTTGGGGCAGGAGCACTGAAGCTTTCTTT. Its translation: CASSYSPWGRSTEAFF.